This T cell receptor (beta chain) was sequenced during a study of human T cells and chemical hapten exposure. Overall study: Across the whole study, which lasted approximately 23 weeks, patients were given diphenylcyclopropenone on the scalp once a week. The study, taken as a whole, reports: Significantly more large CDR3 similarity clusters arose among expanded TCRs than among controls. The donors suffered from alopecia, so their immune response may not match that of healthy people.

Trimming left V 6 bases short and J 7 bases short, with 14 bases between. This CDR3 comprises 13 residues. The germline gives CDR1 PRHDT, CDR2 FYEKMQ (reference sequence). TCRdb itself ran the RACE reads through MiXCR, one entry per CDR3 protein. The data hold fewer than 150,000 distinct CDR3 sequences, with approximately 15% observed a single time. As for this clonotype: Antigen unknown.

Time point reported: patch test 1, 2 weeks after DPC sensitization. Treatment indicated: therapeutic diphenylcyclopropenone sensitization with weekly scalp DPC. Extraction yielded total RNA from whole blood (unfractionated). This sequence originates from a man aged 18 to 30 with alopecia areata. Some clones in this sample may be carry-over from other donors' samples. The sample in question was whole blood, obtained in connection with sensitization to the hapten diphenylcyclopropenone (DPC). The chain has TRBV13 and TRBJ2-3; possible D gene TRBD1, 6 bases. CDR3 in amino acids: CASRGRGSNTQYF. The CDR3 nucleotides are TGTGCCAGCAGGGGCAGGGGATCGAATACGCAGTATTTT.